Each of the 6 T cell receptor beta chains below was sequenced from the same sample in a study of regulatory T cells in long-lasting Graves disease. Through Arm-PCR of CDR3 regions and iRepertoire HTBI primers, TCR beta libraries were built. TCRdb re-called the multiplex PCR reads through MiXCR, storing one row per CDR3 protein. In the table there are approximately 470,000 distinct CDR3 sequences, 20% to 25% of which are singletons. Time point described: persistent/refractory GD, antithyroid drugs over 5 years with positive TRAb. Researchers made the TCR library from RNA that was extracted from PBMCs. This sample comprised peripheral blood mononuclear cells (PBMCs), obtained when the disease was refractory, from a patient treated with antithyroid drugs. Receptors originate from a female donor with Graves disease.

This clonotype was detected many times. The chain recombines TRBV11-2 with TRBJ2-5; D gene uncertain. V was trimmed by 5 bases and J by 5 bases, leaving 12 bases between them. The CDR3 has 13 amino acids. The germline gives CDR1 SGHAT, CDR2 FQNNGV. The DNA of the CDR3 is TGTGCCAGCAGCCGGCCCTCCGGGGAGACCCAGTACTTC. Translated, it gives CASSRPSGETQYF.

Comment on this clonotype: Being one base from a much bigger clone, this may be a read error. The J gene is TRBJ2-5, the V gene TRBV7-2; D remains ambiguous. Germline V gene lookup returns CDR1 SGHTA and CDR2 FQGNSA. The CDR3 runs to 12 residues. The CDR3 loop is CASSLSQGTQYF. The DNA of the CDR3 is TGTGCCAGCAGCTTAAGCCAAGGGACCCAGTACTTC. The complete variable domain, with remaining parts taken from reference TRBV7-2 and TRBJ2-5, reads GAGVSQSPSNKVTEKGKDVELRCDPISGHTALYWYRQSLGQGLEFLIYFQGNSAPDKSGLPSDRFSAERTGGSVSTLTIQRTQQEDSAVYLCASSLSQGTQYFGPGTRLLVL.

This clonotype was observed a handful of times. J is TRBJ2-5 and V is TRBV7-2, with D possibly matching TRBD1 (6 bases). This CDR3 is built from 14 residues. V was clipped by 5 bases and J by 4 bases, with 14 bases between them. From germline, CDR1 is SGHTA and CDR2 FQGNSA. CDR3 in DNA: TGTGCCAGCAGCCCCAACAGGGCAGGAGAGACCCAGTACTTC. Translation gives CASSPNRAGETQYF. Full variable domain (missing parts from reference TRBV7-2 and TRBJ2-5): GAGVSQSPSNKVTEKGKDVELRCDPISGHTALYWYRQSLGQGLEFLIYFQGNSAPDKSGLPSDRFSAERTGGSVSTLTIQRTQQEDSAVYLCASSPNRAGETQYFGPGTRLLVL.

This clonotype occurred a few times. This rearrangement joins TRBV5-6 to TRBJ1-1; D gene unclear. The CDR3 runs to 14 residues. Trimming left V 0 bases short and J 8 bases short, with 14 bases between. Germline values: CDR1 SGHDT, CDR2 YYEEEE. Here the CDR3 reads CASSLVGLNEEAFF. CDR3 nucleotides: TGTGCCAGCAGCTTGGTCGGTCTTAATGAGGAAGCTTTCTTT.

This clonotype was seen ten or more times. The V and J genes are TRBV12-3 or TRBV12-4 and TRBJ2-5, with 9 bases fitting TRBD1. The CDR3 has 14 amino acids. V shed 4 bases and J 7 bases; nucleotides not matched to a gene: 7. The DNA for the CDR3 is TGTGCCAGCAGTTCCACAGGGGGCGACGGGACCCAGTACTTC. Its translation: CASSSTGGDGTQYF.

CDR3 region: CSARDSTGLAGGLSPFYEQYF. The DNA for the CDR3 is TGCAGTGCTAGAGACTCCACCGGACTAGCGGGAGGGCTGTCCCCATTCTACGAGCAGTACTTC. The chain employs TRBV20-1 and TRBJ2-7, with TRBD2 identical over 15 bases. The V segment lost 0 bases and the J segment 3 bases; nucleotides outside the gene matches: 18. From germline, CDR1 is DFQATT and CDR2 SNEGSKA (reference sequence). The CDR3 consists of 21 residues.